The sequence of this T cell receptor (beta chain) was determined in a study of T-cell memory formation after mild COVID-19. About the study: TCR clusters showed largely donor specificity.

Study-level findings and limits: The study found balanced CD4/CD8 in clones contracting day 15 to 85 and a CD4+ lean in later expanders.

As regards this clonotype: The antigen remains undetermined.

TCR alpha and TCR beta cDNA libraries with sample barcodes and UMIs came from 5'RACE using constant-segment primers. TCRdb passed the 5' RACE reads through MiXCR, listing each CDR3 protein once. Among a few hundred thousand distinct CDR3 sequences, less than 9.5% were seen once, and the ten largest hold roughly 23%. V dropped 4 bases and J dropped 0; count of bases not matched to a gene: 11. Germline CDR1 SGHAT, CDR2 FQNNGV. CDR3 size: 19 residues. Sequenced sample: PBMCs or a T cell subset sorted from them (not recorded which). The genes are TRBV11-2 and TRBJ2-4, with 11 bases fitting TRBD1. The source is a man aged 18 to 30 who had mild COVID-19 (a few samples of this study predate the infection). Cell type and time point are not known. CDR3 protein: CASSSGPGQGELAKNIQYF. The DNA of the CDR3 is TGTGCCAGCAGCTCCGGACCGGGACAGGGGGAACTAGCCAAAAACATTCAGTACTTC.